This T cell receptor beta chain was retrieved from a study of tumor-infiltrating lymphocytes in primary liver carcinoma (dated by TCRdb to 2016 to 2017). Context from the whole study: Four to six patients with histopathologically diagnosed primary liver carcinoma underwent surgical resection in China between late 2015 and 2016. Repertoires from technical replicates were highly reproducible, with mean shared-clone rates approximately 0.9 and correlation coefficients above 0.98. For each liver tumor, the study sampled five regions along with adjacent normal tissue and blood, and applied TCRbeta repertoire sequencing, expression microarrays and whole-exome sequencing. A total of about 35 specimens from 5 patients, comprising some 25 tumor regions, 5 adjacent noncancerous liver tissues and 5 peripheral blood samples, were covered by TCRbeta repertoire sequencing. The tumors of the five patients were staged as T1-T3 N0M0, with maximum diameters ranging from 4.2 to 10 cm. Each sample produced about 3.65 to 7.13 million productive TCRbeta reads, and read depth showed no significant difference between tissue types. Of the five patients, three men and two women aged 30 to 69 years, four had hepatocellular carcinoma and one had combined HCC and intrahepatic cholangiocarcinoma.

With regard to this clonotype: Its antigen is not yet known. No base qualities exist here, and no much larger clone lies one base off it.

What the work shows at the level of the full study, not this receptor alone: Because the samples were bulk and unsorted, CD4+ and CD8+ T cell repertoires could not be compared. Because sequencing covered only the TCR beta chain and unpaired alpha chains were not captured, true repertoire diversity is likely underestimated. The top 250 clones made up a significantly larger repertoire fraction in tumors than in blood (p = 0.039). The study included only four to six patients, and the authors note findings should be validated in a larger study. Repertoire overlap was higher between tumor regions (mean roughly 35%) than tumor-adjacent (around 17%) or tumor-blood (14%) pairs, consistent with antigen-driven expansion.

CDR1 and CDR2 were assigned from the germline V gene as SQVTM and ANQGSEA. The CDR3 has 15 amino acids, counting the end cysteine and phenylalanine. Solely the CDR3 DNA is kept, with 45 bases framed from the first base. TCRbeta-specific cDNA was reverse-transcribed from around 0.45 ug total RNA using a constant-region primer and ProtoScript II reverse transcriptase. The TCRbeta libraries were prepared through three rounds of nested multiplex PCR following a slightly modified ARM-PCR procedure. Multiplex TRBV1-TRBV30 forward primers and a Cbeta reverse primer were used in the first two PCR rounds, each of which was run for approximately 9 cycles. Sample barcodes and Illumina adapters were added in a final 25-cycle PCR using Deep VentR polymerase. Before sequencing, amplicons between 200 and 500 bp were purified from gel using a QIAquick gel extraction kit. TCRbeta amplicons were sequenced on an Illumina HiSeq 2500 with 250-bp paired-end reads. The original methods were these. Quality trimming of reads was performed with Trimmomatic v0.33, and paired reads were merged with FLASH v1.2.11 so that full CDR3 sequences could be recovered. V, D and J germline segments were assigned to the rearranged TCRbeta sequences using MiGEC v1.2.1b. Clonotype statistics and Shannon-Wiener diversity indices were calculated with VDJtools v1.0.0. Except for diversity analysis, only each sample's 250 most abundant clonotypes were used in subsequent analyses to reduce sampling bias. TCRdb reanalyzed the raw reads on its own, using fastp at Q25 for trimming and MiXCR for clone calling, and kept in-frame beta chains. Each entry is one CDR3 protein sequence, shown with its most common DNA and genes. These V and J calls originate from TCRdb's pipeline instead of the authors' own analysis. The sample includes some 180,000 distinct CDR3 sequences, with roughly 60% observed a single time. Roughly 76% of the sample lies in the top ten.

TRIzol reagent was used to extract blood RNA from unsorted whole blood, while the DNeasy Blood & Tissue kit provided the germline DNA. At the time of sampling, the patients were treatment-naive and had chronic HBV infection. Roughly 3.9 milliliters of peripheral blood were collected into K2EDTA tubes before surgery. The V and J segments used are TRBV29-1 and TRBJ2-2, and 9 junctional nucleotides match TRBD2. The receptor's source is a man aged 35 to 55 with primary liver carcinoma and hepatitis B virus infection. Input material: peripheral blood. The CDR3 protein is CGGTGTSWFTGELFF. The nucleotides read TGCGGGGGGACGGGGACTAGCTGGTTCACCGGGGAGCTGTTTTTT.